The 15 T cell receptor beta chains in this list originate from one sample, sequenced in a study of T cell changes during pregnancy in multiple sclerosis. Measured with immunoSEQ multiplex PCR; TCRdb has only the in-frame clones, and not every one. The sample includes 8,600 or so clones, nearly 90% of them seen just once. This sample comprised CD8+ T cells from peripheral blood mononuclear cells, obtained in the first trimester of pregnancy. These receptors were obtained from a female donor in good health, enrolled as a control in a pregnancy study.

CDR3 nucleotide sequence: TGTGCCAGCAGCCGGGGACTATTAGAGACCCAGTACTTC. Encoded protein: CASSRGLLETQYF. V usage is TRBV7-9 and J usage is TRBJ2-5, with 7 bases aligning to TRBD2. The CDR3 spans 13 residues. V was pared by 5 bases and J by 4 bases, with 4 bases of the junction left unmatched. Germline CDR1 SEHNR, CDR2 FQNEAQ (reference sequence).

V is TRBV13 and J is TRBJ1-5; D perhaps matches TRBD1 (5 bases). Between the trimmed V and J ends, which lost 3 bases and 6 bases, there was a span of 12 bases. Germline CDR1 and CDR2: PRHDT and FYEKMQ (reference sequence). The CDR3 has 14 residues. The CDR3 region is CASSFFGASQPQHF. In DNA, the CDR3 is TGTGCCAGCAGCTTTTTTGGGGCGTCTCAGCCCCAGCATTTT.

The CDR3 DNA sequence: TGTGCCAGCAGCTCGAGCCGTTCCGGGACATCGCTAGCCAAAAACATTCAGTACTTC. It codes for CASSSSRSGTSLAKNIQYF. The chain carries TRBV7-9 and TRBJ2-4, with a weak D call TRBD1 (6 bases). Germline CDR1 reads SEHNR; CDR2 reads FQNEAQ (reference sequence). The CDR3 runs to 19 residues. Trimming took 4 bases from V and 0 from J, leaving 22 bases between them.

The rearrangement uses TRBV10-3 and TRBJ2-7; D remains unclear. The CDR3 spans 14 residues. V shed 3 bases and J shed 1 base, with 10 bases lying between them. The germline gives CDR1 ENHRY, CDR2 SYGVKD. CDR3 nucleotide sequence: TGTGCCATCAGTGAAGACGTCGGGTCCTACGAGCAGTACTTC. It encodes CAISEDVGSYEQYF.

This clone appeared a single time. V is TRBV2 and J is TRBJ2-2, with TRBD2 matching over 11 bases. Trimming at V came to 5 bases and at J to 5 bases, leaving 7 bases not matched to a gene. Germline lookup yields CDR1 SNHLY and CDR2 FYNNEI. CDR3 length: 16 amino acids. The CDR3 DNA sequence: TGTGCCAGCAGTAATTTAGCGGGAGGGCGGACCGGGGAGCTGTTTTTT. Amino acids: CASSNLAGGRTGELFF.

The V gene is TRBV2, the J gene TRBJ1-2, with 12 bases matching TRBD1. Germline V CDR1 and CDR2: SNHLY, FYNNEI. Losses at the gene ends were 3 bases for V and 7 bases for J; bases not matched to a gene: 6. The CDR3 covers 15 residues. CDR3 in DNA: TGTGCCAGCAGTGAGGCCGGGACAGGGGGCTTTGGCTACACCTTC. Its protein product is CASSEAGTGGFGYTF.

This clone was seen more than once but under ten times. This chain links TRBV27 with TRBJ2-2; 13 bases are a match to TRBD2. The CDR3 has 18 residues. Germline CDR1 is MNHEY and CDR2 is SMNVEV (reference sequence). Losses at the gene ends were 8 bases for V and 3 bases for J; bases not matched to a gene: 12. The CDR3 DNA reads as TGTGCCAGCGCTTGTGGACTAGCGGGAGATTGGGACACCGGGGAGCTGTTTTTT. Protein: CASACGLAGDWDTGELFF.

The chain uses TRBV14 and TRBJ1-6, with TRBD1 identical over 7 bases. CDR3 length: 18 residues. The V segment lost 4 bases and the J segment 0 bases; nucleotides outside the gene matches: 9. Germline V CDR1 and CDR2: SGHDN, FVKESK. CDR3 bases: TGTGCCAGCAGCCGAGGCTACAGGGGAGGCTCCTATAATTCACCCCTCCACTTT. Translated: CASSRGYRGGSYNSPLHF.

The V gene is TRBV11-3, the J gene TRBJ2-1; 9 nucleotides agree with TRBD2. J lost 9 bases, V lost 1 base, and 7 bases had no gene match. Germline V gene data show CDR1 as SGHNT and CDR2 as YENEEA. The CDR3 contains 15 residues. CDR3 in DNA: TGTGCCAGCAGCTTAGGGTCTAGCGGGACAACTGAGCAGTTCTTC. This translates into CASSLGSSGTTEQFF.

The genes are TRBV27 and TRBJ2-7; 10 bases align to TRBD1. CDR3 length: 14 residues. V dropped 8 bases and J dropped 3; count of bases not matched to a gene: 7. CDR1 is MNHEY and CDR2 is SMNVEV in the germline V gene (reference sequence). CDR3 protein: CASHRTGGHYEQYF. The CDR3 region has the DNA TGTGCCAGCCATCGGACAGGGGGACACTACGAGCAGTACTTC.

This CDR3 reads CASSIEGGVPSPEQFF. As DNA, the CDR3 is TGTGCCAGTAGTATAGAAGGGGGAGTACCGTCTCCTGAGCAGTTCTTC. The chain links TRBV19 to TRBJ2-1, with D perhaps TRBD1 (6 bases). The CDR3 length is 16 residues. Germline V gene lookup returns CDR1 LNHDA and CDR2 SQIVND (reference sequence). Trimming removed 0 bases from V and 9 bases from J, with 18 bases in between.

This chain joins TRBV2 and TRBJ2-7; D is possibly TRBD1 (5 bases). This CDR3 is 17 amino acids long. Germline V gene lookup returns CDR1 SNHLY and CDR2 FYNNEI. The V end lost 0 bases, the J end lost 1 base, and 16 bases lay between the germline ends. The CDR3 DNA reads TGTGCCAGCAGTGAAGCTGGCAGGGCAATTCATTCCTACGAGCAGTACTTC. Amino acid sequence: CASSEAGRAIHSYEQYF.

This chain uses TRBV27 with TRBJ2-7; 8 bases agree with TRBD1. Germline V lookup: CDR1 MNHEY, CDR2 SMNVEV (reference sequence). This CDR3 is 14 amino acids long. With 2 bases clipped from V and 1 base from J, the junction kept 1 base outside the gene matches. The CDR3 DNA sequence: TGTGCCAGCAGTTTAGGGACAGGTTCCTACGAGCAGTACTTC. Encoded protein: CASSLGTGSYEQYF.

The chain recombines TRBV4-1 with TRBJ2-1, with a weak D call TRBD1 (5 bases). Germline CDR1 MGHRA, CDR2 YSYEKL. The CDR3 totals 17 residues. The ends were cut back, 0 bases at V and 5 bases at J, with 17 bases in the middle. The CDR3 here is CASSQEDVGPKHNEQFF. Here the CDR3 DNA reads TGCGCCAGCAGCCAAGAGGACGTGGGGCCTAAGCACAATGAGCAGTTCTTC.

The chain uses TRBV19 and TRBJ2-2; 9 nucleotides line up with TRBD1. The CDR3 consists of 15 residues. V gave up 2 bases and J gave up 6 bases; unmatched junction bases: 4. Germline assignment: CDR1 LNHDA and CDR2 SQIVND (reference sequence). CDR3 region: CASSIWTGAAGELFF. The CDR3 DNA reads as TGTGCCAGTAGTATATGGACAGGGGCGGCCGGGGAGCTGTTTTTT.